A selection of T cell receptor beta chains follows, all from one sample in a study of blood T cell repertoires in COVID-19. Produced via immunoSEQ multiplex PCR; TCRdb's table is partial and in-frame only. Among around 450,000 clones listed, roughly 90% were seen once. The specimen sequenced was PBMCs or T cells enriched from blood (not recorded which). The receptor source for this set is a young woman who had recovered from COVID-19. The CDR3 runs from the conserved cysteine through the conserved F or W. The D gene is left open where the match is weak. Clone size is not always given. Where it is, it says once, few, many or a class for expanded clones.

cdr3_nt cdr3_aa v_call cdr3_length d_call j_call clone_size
TGCGCCAGCAGCTTCCGGGACAGGGGCACTGAAGCTTTCTTT CASSFRDRGTEAFF TRBV5-1 14 TRBD1 TRBJ1-1 few
TGTGCCAGCAGCCAAGCGACAGGGAGCACTGAAGCTTTCTTT CASSQATGSTEAFF TRBV3-1/TRBV3-2 14 TRBD1 TRBJ1-1 few
TGTGCCAGCAGTCCCCGGACAGGGAAGAACACTGAAGCTTTCTTT CASSPRTGKNTEAFF TRBV2 15 TRBD1 TRBJ1-1 few
TGTGCCTGGAGAGGACAGAACTATGGCTACACCTTC CAWRGQNYGYTF TRBV30 12 - TRBJ1-2 -
TGTGCCAGCAGTGAACTTAACCCGGGGGGATCCTACGAGCAGTACTTC CASSELNPGGSYEQYF TRBV27 16 TRBD2 TRBJ2-7 -
TGTGCCAGCAGCTTAAATTACGGGGAGCTGTTTTTT CASSLNYGELFF TRBV7-3 12 - TRBJ2-2 -
TGTGCCAGCAGTTCGGAGGAGATCTATGGCTACACCTTC CASSSEEIYGYTF TRBV6-5 13 - TRBJ1-2 -
TGTGCCAGCAGCGATAGGGGCAGACTGTTTTTT CASSDRGRLFF TRBV9 11 - TRBJ2-2 -
TGTGCCACCAGCAGAGGTTCCGGGGAAGAGACCCAGTACTTC CATSRGSGEETQYF TRBV15 14 - TRBJ2-5 -
TGTGCCAGCAGCCTATACGCAGGGGACAGTGGGGACAATGAGCAGTTCTTC CASSLYAGDSGDNEQFF TRBV7-2 17 TRBD1 TRBJ2-1 -
TGTGCCATCAGTGAGTCCGGGAATTCACCCCTCCACTTT CAISESGNSPLHF TRBV10-3 13 - TRBJ1-6 -
TGTGCCAGCAGCGTATGGGGGCCTAGGACAGGGATTAAAGAGACCCAGTACTTC CASSVWGPRTGIKETQYF TRBV5-4 18 TRBD1 TRBJ2-5 -
TGTGCCAGCAGCTTAATGGGCACTAGCGGGGGGTCAAGCACAGATACGCAGTATTTT CASSLMGTSGGSSTDTQYF TRBV7-3 19 TRBD2 TRBJ2-3 -
TGTGCCAGCAGCCAAGATTACGACGGGGTGGTCGGGGAGCTGTTTTTT CASSQDYDGVVGELFF TRBV14 16 - TRBJ2-2 -
TGCGCCAGCAGTACCGGGGGGGCGAGACGAGATACGCAGTATTTT CASSTGGARRDTQYF TRBV10-2 15 TRBD2 TRBJ2-3 -
TGTGCCAGCAGCTTCGCGGGGAATGAGCAGTTCTTC CASSFAGNEQFF TRBV7-3 12 - TRBJ2-1 -
TGTGCCAGCAGCCAGGGACAGCCCTACAATCAGCCCCAGCATTTT CASSQGQPYNQPQHF TRBV5-6 15 TRBD1 TRBJ1-5 once
TGCGCCAGCACGTCGGGTGCGGGGGGAACCCAAGAGACCCAGTACTTC CASTSGAGGTQETQYF TRBV4-1 16 TRBD2 TRBJ2-5 -
TGTGCCAGCAGGTACAGGGGGGCTAATGAAAAACTGTTTTTT CASRYRGANEKLFF TRBV25-1 14 TRBD1 TRBJ1-4 -
TGTGCCATCAGTGAGTCTTACAGGGGAAGGTCCGAAGCTTTCTTT CAISESYRGRSEAFF TRBV10-3 15 TRBD1 TRBJ1-1 few
TGTGCCAGCAGCCCGGTAGCAGGGGCTTGGGTAGCGCAGTATTTT CASSPVAGAWVAQYF TRBV6-5 15 - TRBJ2-3 -
TGTGCCAGCAGCCTTCGGGGATACGAGCAGTACTTC CASSLRGYEQYF TRBV7-9 12 - TRBJ2-7 once
TGTGCCAGCAGCTCCTTGGGAGGCCGGGGCGAGCAGTACTTC CASSSLGGRGEQYF TRBV5-6 14 - TRBJ2-7 -
TGTGCCAGCATAAGGGACACCGGGACAGGCACGGATCTGGCCTTT CASIRDTGTGTDLAF TRBV2 15 TRBD1 TRBJ1-6 -
TGTGCCAGTAGATCAGCGGCGGGAGGAATTAATTCACCCCTCCACTTT CASRSAAGGINSPLHF TRBV19 16 - TRBJ1-6 -
TGTGCCAGCAGCTTACAGACAATCTCCTACAATGAGCAGTTCTTC CASSLQTISYNEQFF TRBV11-2 15 - TRBJ2-1 -
TGCGCCAGCAAGAACGGTCCGGACAGGGGTTCCTCCTACGAGCAGTACTTC CASKNGPDRGSSYEQYF TRBV5-1 17 TRBD1 TRBJ2-7 -
TGTGCCAGTCGACAGCAAAACCTTGAAAAACTGTTTTTT CASRQQNLEKLFF TRBV19 13 - TRBJ1-4 -
TGCGCCAGCAGCTTGGTAACAGGAAGGGCTAGCGGGGGGGCCCTTATCTACAATGAGCAGTTCTTC CASSLVTGRASGGALIYNEQFF TRBV5-1 22 TRBD2 TRBJ2-1 -
TGTGCCAGCAGCCGCAGCGGCCCGAACACCGGGGAGCTGTTTTTT CASSRSGPNTGELFF TRBV3-1/TRBV3-2 15 - TRBJ2-2 once
TGTGCCAGCAGTCTCTTGGGCGGGAACGGCTACACCTTC CASSLLGGNGYTF TRBV7-9 13 - TRBJ1-2 -
TGTGCCAGCACCACGAACCAACAGGGAGCTTACACTGAAGCTTTCTTT CASTTNQQGAYTEAFF TRBV3-1/TRBV3-2 16 - TRBJ1-1 -